A selection of T cell receptor beta chains follows, all from one sample in a study of cytomegalovirus exposure and HLA in healthy donors. TCRdb's copy holds only in-frame clones and misses some; the assay was immunoSEQ multiplex PCR. The sample lists some 200,000 clones; around nine tenths were seen once. Sequencing input: PBMCs. The receptor set was obtained from a woman between 18 and 30 years old in good health and CMV-seronegative. Each CDR3 is given with its conserved first and last residue. Fields, in order: CDR3 DNA, CDR3 protein, clone size, V gene, D gene, J gene. D genes are given only for firm matches. Expanded clones get a size class; other rows say once, few or many, or leave the size out.

TGTGCCAGCAGCTTAGAGAGGTCCCGCGGCGAGCAGTACTTC | CASSLERSRGEQYF | . | TRBV7-2 | . | TRBJ2-7
TGTGCCAGCAGCTCCGGGGCTGGGGCCAACGTCCTGACTTTC | CASSSGAGANVLTF | . | TRBV11-3 | . | TRBJ2-6
TGTGCCAGCAGCGTAGGGTCCACGGGGAACTATGGCTACACCTTC | CASSVGSTGNYGYTF | . | TRBV9 | . | TRBJ1-2
TGCGCCAGCAGTGAGCAGGGGAATCAGCCCCAGCATTTT | CASSEQGNQPQHF | . | TRBV10-2 | . | TRBJ1-5
TGTGCCAGCAGTTCCGGGACTAGCGGAACCTCCTACAATGAGCAGTTCTTC | CASSSGTSGTSYNEQFF | . | TRBV5-8 | TRBD2 | TRBJ2-1
TGTGCCAGCAGTCCTGGTGGGAGCGGGTACAATGAGCAGTTCTTC | CASSPGGSGYNEQFF | . | TRBV25-1 | . | TRBJ2-1
TGCGCCAGCAGCCAAGAATTAGACCTGTCCTACTACGAGCAGTACTTC | CASSQELDLSYYEQYF | once | TRBV4-1 | . | TRBJ2-7
TGTGCCAGCAGACCTAGCGGAAGCTCCTACGAGCAGTACTTC | CASRPSGSSYEQYF | . | TRBV6-5 | TRBD2 | TRBJ2-7
TGTGCCAGTAGTATAGACCTAAACGGACTAAGCACAGATACGCAGTATTTT | CASSIDLNGLSTDTQYF | . | TRBV19 | . | TRBJ2-3
TGTGCCAGCAGCGTAATGGCCGGGAGCACAGATACGCAGTATTTT | CASSVMAGSTDTQYF | . | TRBV9 | . | TRBJ2-3
TGTGCCAGCAGCCGAGGACCACAGGACATTCAGTACTTC | CASSRGPQDIQYF | . | TRBV7-3 | . | TRBJ2-4
TGTGCCAGCAGTTCATCCGACAGGGCTGATAATGAAAAACTGTTTTTT | CASSSSDRADNEKLFF | . | TRBV7-9 | TRBD1 | TRBJ1-4
TGTGCCAGCAGCCAACAACCTACGGGGTCCGGTGAGCAGTTCTTC | CASSQQPTGSGEQFF | . | TRBV16 | . | TRBJ2-1
TGTGCCAGCAGCTTAGGAGAACACTACGAGCAGTACTTC | CASSLGEHYEQYF | . | TRBV7-3 | . | TRBJ2-7
TGTGCCAGCAGCTTAGGGCAGGGGTATGAAAAACTGTTTTTT | CASSLGQGYEKLFF | . | TRBV11-2 | . | TRBJ1-4
TGCGCCAGCAGCTTGGAGCCAGGGTCGGCCTACGAGCAGTACTTC | CASSLEPGSAYEQYF | few | TRBV5-1 | . | TRBJ2-7
TGCGCCAGCAGTGTACCAGCTGGAAACACCATATATTTT | CASSVPAGNTIYF | . | TRBV10-2 | . | TRBJ1-3
TGCGCCAGCAGTCAGAGCGGGGGTTTCTACAATGAGCAGTTCTTC | CASSQSGGFYNEQFF | once | TRBV5-1 | TRBD2 | TRBJ2-1
TGTGCCAGCAGTGATCAGGGGGTCGGTTACGAGCAGTACTTC | CASSDQGVGYEQYF | . | TRBV2 | TRBD1 | TRBJ2-7
TGTGCCAGGCGAGGTTTTACCGGGGAGCTGTTTTTT | CARRGFTGELFF | . | TRBV27 | . | TRBJ2-2
TGTGCCAGCAGCGTAGATCCACAGGGCGGAGAGACCCAGTACTTC | CASSVDPQGGETQYF | . | TRBV9 | . | TRBJ2-5
TGTGCCAGCAGTTTATACAGGGGAGCTAACTATGGCTACACCTTC | CASSLYRGANYGYTF | . | TRBV27 | TRBD1 | TRBJ1-2
TGTGCCAGCAGCCTCCGAGAGGGGGACCATGGCTACACCTTC | CASSLREGDHGYTF | few | TRBV7-8 | . | TRBJ1-2
TGTGCCAGTAGTATAGTACAGGGCCCCTACAATGAGCAGTTCTTC | CASSIVQGPYNEQFF | . | TRBV19 | . | TRBJ2-1
TGTGCCATCAGTGAGTCTTTGGCAGACTACGAGCAGTACTTC | CAISESLADYEQYF | . | TRBV10-3 | . | TRBJ2-7
TGCGCCAGCAGACTCTCGGGGGGACTAGCGGGAGGGGTACAGTACTTC | CASRLSGGLAGGVQYF | . | TRBV5-1 | TRBD2 | TRBJ2-7
TGTGCCACCAGCAGAGATGAGGAAGCGGGGGAGGGCATTCAGTACTTC | CATSRDEEAGEGIQYF | . | TRBV15 | TRBD2 | TRBJ2-4
TGCGCCAGCAGCCAAGACGGCAGGGGGCCAGCAGATACGCAGTATTTT | CASSQDGRGPADTQYF | . | TRBV4-3 | TRBD1 | TRBJ2-3
TGTGCCAGCAGTTACTCCGGACAGAGCTATGGCTACACCTTC | CASSYSGQSYGYTF | . | TRBV6-6 | . | TRBJ1-2
TGTGCCAGCAGCGGGACAGGCCGACGTTATGGCTACACCTTC | CASSGTGRRYGYTF | . | TRBV2 | TRBD1 | TRBJ1-2
TGTGCCAGCAGCTTACTGCCGGGACAGGGAGGGGATGAGCAGTTCTTC | CASSLLPGQGGDEQFF | . | TRBV7-3 | TRBD1 | TRBJ2-1
TGTGCCAGCGCCACTAGCGTGGGAAAAGCGGATACGCAGTATTTT | CASATSVGKADTQYF | once | TRBV7-2 | TRBD2 | TRBJ2-3
TGTGCCAGCGCAGGACTAGCGGGAGTGGTAGAGCAGTACTTC | CASAGLAGVVEQYF | . | TRBV7-2 | TRBD2 | TRBJ2-7
TGTGCCAGCCGGGGGGAGACCCAGTACTTC | CASRGETQYF | . | TRBV6-5 | . | TRBJ2-5
TGTGCCAGCAGTGATCGAGGTTCACAAGAGACCCAGTACTTC | CASSDRGSQETQYF | . | TRBV2 | . | TRBJ2-5
TGTGCCAGCAGCTTAGGGCTAGCGGGAGACACCGGGGAGCTGTTTTTT | CASSLGLAGDTGELFF | . | TRBV7-2 | TRBD2 | TRBJ2-2
TGCGCCAGCAGCCTGTTTACCCCCGCAGAGGCCGGGGGGGCCTACAATGAGCAGTTCTTC | CASSLFTPAEAGGAYNEQFF | . | TRBV4-3 | TRBD2 | TRBJ2-1
TGTGCCAGCAGCTCTTTCACGACAGGGTACCCTGGAAACACCATATATTTT | CASSSFTTGYPGNTIYF | . | TRBV13 | TRBD1 | TRBJ1-3
TGCGCCAGCAGCCAAGTAGCTGCGGGAGTGGATGAGCAGTTCTTC | CASSQVAAGVDEQFF | . | TRBV4-3 | TRBD2 | TRBJ2-1
TGTGCCAGCAGTTCAATACAACAGGGGGGATCCTATGGCTACACCTTC | CASSSIQQGGSYGYTF | . | TRBV6-6 | TRBD1 | TRBJ1-2
TGCGCCAGCAGCTTGACAGGGGGCGCGATGGACGAGCAGTACTTC | CASSLTGGAMDEQYF | . | TRBV5-1 | TRBD1 | TRBJ2-7
TGTGCCAGCAGCTTAGCCTTCGGGTCCCCCAACTCTGGGGCCAACGTCCTGACTTTC | CASSLAFGSPNSGANVLTF | . | TRBV7-9 | . | TRBJ2-6
TGTGCCAGCAGCTCTACCAGGGTGCGCACTGAAGCTTTCTTT | CASSSTRVRTEAFF | . | TRBV11-2 | . | TRBJ1-1
TGTGCCAGCAGCTTAGGAGCCGCAGGGGATCAGCCCCAGCATTTT | CASSLGAAGDQPQHF | . | TRBV7-2 | . | TRBJ1-5
TGCGCCAGCAGCGTCCGGGACAGGAACACTGAAGCTTTCTTT | CASSVRDRNTEAFF | . | TRBV5-1 | TRBD1 | TRBJ1-1
TGTGCCAGCAGTTCCGGGACAAACTATGGCTACACCTTC | CASSSGTNYGYTF | . | TRBV2 | . | TRBJ1-2
TGTGCCTGGAGTGTCGGACAGGGTCGCCAGCCCCAGCATTTT | CAWSVGQGRQPQHF | . | TRBV30 | TRBD1 | TRBJ1-5
TGCGCCAGCAGCTTGGAAGAGGGCTACGAGCAGTACTTC | CASSLEEGYEQYF | . | TRBV5-1 | . | TRBJ2-7
TGTGCCATCAGTGCAGGGAACACCGGGGAGCTGTTTTTT | CAISAGNTGELFF | . | TRBV10-3 | . | TRBJ2-2
TGTGCCAGCAGCCCTCAGCGGGGGGCTATCTACGAGCAGTACTTC | CASSPQRGAIYEQYF | . | TRBV5-4 | TRBD2 | TRBJ2-7
TGCGCCAGCAGCCTAACGACAGACCTCTCCTACGAGCAGTACTTC | CASSLTTDLSYEQYF | . | TRBV5-1 | . | TRBJ2-7
TGTGCCAGCAGTGAAGCGGGACAGAGAACTGAAGCTTTCTTT | CASSEAGQRTEAFF | . | TRBV2 | TRBD1 | TRBJ1-1
TGTGCCTGGATGCGGGACACAGATACGCAGTATTTT | CAWMRDTDTQYF | . | TRBV30 | . | TRBJ2-3
TGTGCCAGCAGCCAGGGGACTAGCCGACAAGAGACCCAGTACTTC | CASSQGTSRQETQYF | . | TRBV4-2 | TRBD2 | TRBJ2-5
TGTTCCAGCAGCTTAGGGCAGGGAGGGAATGAAAAACTGTTTTTT | CSSSLGQGGNEKLFF | . | TRBV7-9 | . | TRBJ1-4
TGTGCCAGCAGTGTGGAGACAGGGGGCAGCTACGAGCAGTACTTC | CASSVETGGSYEQYF | . | TRBV6-1 | TRBD1 | TRBJ2-7